This T cell receptor (beta chain) was identified during a study of T cells in Graves' hyperthyroidism and ophthalmopathy. This CDR3 comprises 13 residues. Trimming stripped 3 bases from V and 10 bases from J, with 13 bases between. Study results and limitations: Ophthalmopathy, which appeared later, was predicted by the model a median about 6 months before onset.

To note about this clonotype: Its target is not known.

Amplification of TCR beta CDR3 regions used RNA as the template. HTBI primers drove first-round RT-PCR of the TCR CDR3. TCRdb reanalysed the multiplex PCR reads using MiXCR and keeps one entry per CDR3 protein. The sample has 600,000 to 650,000 distinct CDR3 sequences, 20% to 25% seen once. The source material was blood. V is TRBV12-3 or TRBV12-4 and J is TRBJ2-1; unclear D gene. The TCR sequence derives from a man aged 30-40 years with Graves' ophthalmopathy. The chain's CDR3 is CASSFSISLEQFF. DNA of the CDR3: TGTGCCAGCAGTTTCTCTATCAGCTTGGAGCAGTTCTTC.